Listed below are T cell receptor beta chains from one sample, sequenced in a study of T cell changes during pregnancy in multiple sclerosis. Libraries were prepared by immunoSEQ multiplex PCR; TCRdb keeps only in-frame clonotypes and omits some of them. The repertoire holds tens of thousands of clones, with 88% as singletons. Sequenced material: CD8+ T cells from peripheral blood mononuclear cells, taken after pregnancy. These receptors were collected from a female donor in good health, enrolled as a control in a pregnancy study. Both conserved end residues are part of each CDR3. Each record gives: D gene, V gene, J gene, CDR3 DNA, CDR3 protein. A D gene is named only where the DNA matches it firmly.

>.|TRBV9|TRBJ2-1
TGTGCCAGCAACGAGGGACACTTTCTCAATGAGCAGTTCTTC
CASNEGHFLNEQFF
>.|TRBV2|TRBJ1-1
TGTGCCAGCGAGACTCTGAACACTGAAGCTTTCTTT
CASETLNTEAFF
>.|TRBV6-4|TRBJ2-2
TGTGCCAGCAGTGGTACGGACACCGGGGAGCTGTTTTTT
CASSGTDTGELFF
>.|TRBV19|TRBJ2-5
TGTGCCAGTAGTATAGGACTGTATGAGACCCAGTACTTC
CASSIGLYETQYF
>.|TRBV19|TRBJ1-3
TGTGCCAGTAGTATTGGGCCTACGCGGGACACCATATATTTT
CASSIGPTRDTIYF
>.|TRBV11-2|TRBJ1-2
TGTGCCAGCAGCCCAACGGGGGCGGGGGCGGGCTATGGCTACACCTTC
CASSPTGAGAGYGYTF
>.|TRBV5-5|TRBJ2-2
TGTGCCAGCAGCTCCGGGGTGGAGCTGTTTTTT
CASSSGVELFF
>TRBD2|TRBV9|TRBJ2-7
TGTGCCAGCAGTAGCGGGAACTCCTACGAGCAGTACTTC
CASSSGNSYEQYF
>.|TRBV6-6|TRBJ2-3
TGTGCCAGCAGTTACGTGGCTAGCACAGATACGCAGTATTTT
CASSYVASTDTQYF
>.|TRBV9|TRBJ2-4
TGTGCCAGCAGCGTAGATACCCGAAAACAGGAGAAGTACTTC
CASSVDTRKQEKYF
>TRBD1|TRBV18|TRBJ2-7
TGTGCCAGCTCACCGGACAGGTCCTACGAGCAGTACTTC
CASSPDRSYEQYF
>TRBD2|TRBV11-2|TRBJ2-2
TGTGCCAGCAGCTCGACTAGCGGGTCCGGGGAGCTGTTTTTT
CASSSTSGSGELFF
>TRBD2|TRBV11-2|TRBJ2-2
TGTGCCAGCAGCCCCCCTGGGGGGGGAACAGCCGGGGAGCTGTTTTTT
CASSPPGGGTAGELFF
>.|TRBV9|TRBJ1-1
TGTGCCAGCAGCGCTGGCGAGGGAACTGAAGCTTTCTTT
CASSAGEGTEAFF
>.|TRBV4-1|TRBJ1-2
TGCGCCAGCAGCCAAGAAGGAGCGACAGACCAATATGGCTACACCTTC
CASSQEGATDQYGYTF